Shown below are 2 T cell receptor beta chains from a single sample sequenced in a study of Ad26.COV2.S vaccination and SARS-CoV-2 variants. The table came from immunoSEQ multiplex PCR; TCRdb's copy has only in-frame clones and leaves some out. Of 440,000 or so clones in the sample, approximately 90% are singletons; the top ten hold more than 1.5%. Regarding treatment: around 19 received Ad26.COV2.S at low or high dose, single or two shots; several received placebo; per-sample allocation not given. The investigators took samples on day 63 after the first vaccine or placebo injection. The source was peripheral blood, collected in a trial of Ad26.COV2.S vaccine versus placebo. Source of these receptors: a person aged 18-65 years who received the Ad26.COV2.S COVID-19 vaccine or a placebo.

The chain links TRBV15 to TRBJ2-7; TRBD2 agrees at 10 bases. Germline V gene sequence: CDR1 LNHNV, CDR2 YYDKDF (reference sequence). The junction had 8 bases not matched to a gene; V was cut back by 5 bases and J by 4 bases. The CDR3 sequence is 15 residues long. CDR3 DNA sequence: TGTGCCACCAGCCTGAGCGGGGGGGCTTTTTACGAGCAGTACTTC. Its translation is CATSLSGGAFYEQYF.

Here the CDR3 DNA reads TGTGCCAGCAACCCCAAAGGTGGGACTGAAGCTTTCTTT. This codes for CASNPKGGTEAFF. The gene calls are TRBV28 and TRBJ1-1; D call uncertain. The V end lost 7 bases, the J end lost 5 bases, and 14 bases lay between the germline ends. CDR1 is MDHEN, CDR2 SYDVKM, per germline. The CDR3 is 13 residues long. Full variable domain (outside the CDR3, taken from reference TRBV28 and TRBJ1-1): DVKVTQSSRYLVKRTGEKVFLECVQDMDHENMFWYRQDPGLGLRLIYFSYDVKMKEKGDIPEGYSVSREKKERFSLILESASTNQTSMYLCASNPKGGTEAFFGQGTRLTVV.